The 25 T cell receptor beta chains below were found in one sample sequenced in a study of cytomegalovirus exposure and HLA in healthy donors. PCR used 60 Vbeta primers and 13 Jbeta primers. Assay: immunoSEQ multiplex PCR; the TCRdb copy retains only in-frame clones and omits some. This table holds about 190,000 clones, more than 60% found once. Sample: PBMCs. These receptors all come from a woman younger than 45 in good health and CMV-seropositive.

J is TRBJ1-5 and V is TRBV2, with 8 bases lining up with TRBD1. Germline lookup yields CDR1 SNHLY and CDR2 FYNNEI. Trimming removed 8 bases from V and 6 bases from J; junction bases left unmatched: 9. The CDR3 runs to 14 residues. CDR3 loop: CASLGQGSGQPQHF. CDR3 nucleotides: TGTGCCAGCTTAGGACAGGGATCGGGTCAGCCCCAGCATTTT.

This rearrangement joins TRBV11-2 to TRBJ1-2; D is unclear. Per the germline V gene, CDR1 is SGHAT and CDR2 is FQNNGV. There are 13 residues in the CDR3. Trimming left V 1 base short and J 8 bases short, with 11 bases between. CDR3 loop: CASSLGTGSGYTF. CDR3 DNA sequence: TGTGCCAGCAGCTTAGGGACGGGAAGCGGCTACACCTTC.

This chain uses TRBV9 with TRBJ2-1, with 10 bases fitting TRBD2. Germline V gene lookup returns CDR1 SGDLS and CDR2 YYNGEE. The CDR3 is 17 residues long. J was trimmed by 7 bases and V by 4 bases; bases with no gene match: 14. The CDR3 region is CASSPRLSGGGTNEQFF. The CDR3 DNA follows: TGTGCCAGCAGCCCCCGACTGAGCGGGGGGGGGACAAATGAGCAGTTCTTC.

The V gene is TRBV30, the J gene TRBJ1-2, with 8 positions matching TRBD1. The CDR3 length is 16 residues. V shed 0 bases and J 7 bases; nucleotides not matched to a gene: 13. Germline V gene sequence: CDR1 GTSNPN, CDR2 SVGIG (reference sequence). CDR3 residues: CAWSVRAGGFTSGYTF. CDR3 DNA sequence: TGTGCCTGGAGTGTACGGGCAGGGGGCTTTACCTCTGGCTACACCTTC.

V gene TRBV30 combines with J gene TRBJ2-1; D is ambiguous. The V gene lost 0 bases and the J gene lost 4 bases, with 7 bases spanning the gap. The CDR3 totals 13 residues. Germline CDR1 and CDR2: GTSNPN and SVGIG (reference sequence). The chain's CDR3 is CAWSVNRYNEQFF. DNA of the CDR3: TGTGCCTGGAGTGTCAACAGATACAATGAGCAGTTCTTC.

The V and J genes are TRBV29-1 and TRBJ2-3; 8 nucleotides agree with TRBD1. The J segment lost 6 bases and the V segment lost 4 bases, leaving 3 bases of the junction unmatched. There are 12 residues in the CDR3. Germline CDR1 reads SQVTM; CDR2 reads ANQGSEA. In DNA form, the CDR3 reads TGCAGCGTTGGGGACAGGAGGGATACGCAGTATTTT. Protein: CSVGDRRDTQYF.

V usage is TRBV30 and J usage is TRBJ2-5; D is ambiguous. With 0 bases removed from V and 4 bases from J, the gap between germline ends came to 9 bases. This CDR3 has 13 residues. Germline V gene lookup returns CDR1 GTSNPN and CDR2 SVGIG (reference sequence). The CDR3 loop is CAWSVRSLETQYF. In DNA, the CDR3 is TGTGCCTGGAGTGTGCGCTCACTAGAGACCCAGTACTTC.

The rearrangement joins TRBV23-1 to TRBJ2-7; D might be TRBD1 (5 bases). TRBV23-1 is marked as an open reading frame, function uncertain. CDR3 length equals 15 residues. With 4 bases removed from V and 3 bases from J, the gap between germline ends came to 16 bases. The CDR3 here is CASSRTGRPYYEQYF. CDR3 in DNA: TGCGCCAGCAGTCGTACAGGTCGGCCCTACTACGAGCAGTACTTC.

This clone was detected only a few times. The chain uses TRBV10-1 and TRBJ1-2; TRBD1 matches at 10 bases. The J segment lost 8 bases and the V segment lost 5 bases, leaving 5 bases of the junction unmatched. Germline CDR1 is WNHNN and CDR2 is SYGVQD (reference sequence). The CDR3 contains 13 residues. The DNA of the CDR3 is TGCGCCAGCAGTCCGGACAGGGGGTTCGGCTACACCTTC. Translating gives CASSPDRGFGYTF.

The rearrangement joins TRBV18 to TRBJ2-5; 9 positions match TRBD2. Germline-derived CDR1 and CDR2 are KGHSH and LQKENI. The CDR3 is made up of 14 amino acids. Germline trimming cut 3 bases from V and 4 bases from J; bases unmatched to any gene: 3. The CDR3 sequence: CASSPGLAPETQYF. CDR3 DNA: TGTGCCAGCTCACCGGGACTAGCCCCAGAGACCCAGTACTTC.

V gene TRBV2 combines with J gene TRBJ1-6; 7 bases fit TRBD1. The germline V gene has CDR1 SNHLY and CDR2 FYNNEI. Losses at the gene ends were 10 bases for V and 5 bases for J; bases not matched to a gene: 5. This CDR3 contains 13 residues. The CDR3 DNA reads TGTGCCACCGGGACAGTACATAATTCACCCCTCCACTTT. This codes for CATGTVHNSPLHF.

The chain has TRBV6-4 and TRBJ2-5; 9 bases are a match to TRBD2. The CDR3 runs 14 residues. Per the germline V gene, CDR1 is MRHNA and CDR2 is SNTAGT. The trim removed 5 bases at V and 2 bases at J, leaving 3 bases unmatched. This chain's CDR3 is CASSPSGTQETQYF. The CDR3, as DNA: TGTGCCAGCAGTCCTAGCGGGACTCAAGAGACCCAGTACTTC.

The rearrangement links TRBV20-1 to TRBJ2-2, with 7 bases matching TRBD2. Germline CDR1 and CDR2: DFQATT and SNEGSKA (reference sequence). The CDR3 length is 11 residues. Germline trimming cut 6 bases from V and 9 bases from J; bases unmatched to any gene: 4. CDR3 DNA sequence: TGCAGTGCCATAGCGGGCCGGGAGCTGTTTTTT. This sequence encodes CSAIAGRELFF.

The chain combines TRBV19 with TRBJ2-1; 7 nucleotides agree with TRBD1. Trimming cost V 6 bases and J 10 bases; bases outside gene matches: 9. CDR3 length: 13 residues. Germline values: CDR1 LNHDA, CDR2 SQIVND (reference sequence). CDR3 coding DNA: TGTGCCAGTAGCTTCGACAGGGATTGGGAGCAGTTCTTC. Translated: CASSFDRDWEQFF.

This sequence joins TRBV5-1 and TRBJ2-3, with 13 bases identical to TRBD2. Germline V gene sequence: CDR1 SGHRS, CDR2 YFSETQ. CDR3 length: 15 residues. With 5 bases clipped from V and 5 bases from J, the junction kept 5 bases outside the gene matches. The CDR3 nucleotides are TGCGCCAGCAGACTAGCGGGGGGGACACTAGATACGCAGTATTTT. This encodes CASRLAGGTLDTQYF.

The V call is TRBV11-3, the J call TRBJ2-1; 9 bases agree with TRBD2. Germline assignment: CDR1 SGHNT and CDR2 YENEEA. With 1 base clipped from V and 8 bases from J, the junction kept 12 bases outside the gene matches. CDR3 length equals 17 residues. CDR3 nucleotides: TGTGCCAGCAGCTTAGGCCCGGGACTAGCAGTCACCGATGAGCAGTTCTTC. Encoded protein: CASSLGPGLAVTDEQFF. Based on the CDR3 plus reference TRBV11-3 and TRBJ2-1, the full variable domain is EAGVVQSPRYKIIEKKQPVAFWCNPISGHNTLYWYLQNLGQGPELLIRYENEEAVDDSQLPKDRFSAERLKGVDSTLKIQPAELGDSAVYLCASSLGPGLAVTDEQFFGPGTRLTVL.

The chain couples TRBV13 to TRBJ2-7, with 12 nucleotides matching TRBD1. V was pared by 5 bases and J by 5 bases, with 7 bases of the junction left unmatched. The CDR3 is 15 amino acids. Per germline, CDR1 PRHDT and CDR2 FYEKMQ (reference sequence). The CDR3 bases are TGTGCCAGCAGCCCTCCCGGGACAGGGGGCCACGAGCAGTACTTC. This sequence encodes CASSPPGTGGHEQYF.

This clone was seen more than once but under ten times. This chain uses TRBV7-3 with TRBJ2-1; 9 nucleotides line up with TRBD1. CDR3 length: 14 residues. Germline V gene lookup returns CDR1 SGHTA and CDR2 FQGTGA. J gave up 4 bases and V 4 bases, and 2 bases lay outside the gene matches. The CDR3 spells CASSWDRAYNEQFF. Written as DNA, the CDR3 is TGTGCCAGCAGCTGGGACAGGGCTTACAATGAGCAGTTCTTC.

The genes are TRBV6-1 and TRBJ1-6; TRBD1 is a possible D gene (6 bases). Germline values: CDR1 MNHNS, CDR2 SASEGT. Trimming took off 0 bases at V and 7 bases at J, with 10 bases between the two ends. This CDR3 has 15 amino acids. In nucleotides, the CDR3 is TGTGCCAGCAGTGAAGCCACGGGGGGCAATTCACCCCTCCACTTT. It translates to CASSEATGGNSPLHF.

This chain joins TRBV11-2 and TRBJ1-2; D ambiguous. V lost 8 bases and J lost 2, with 12 bases in between. CDR1 and CDR2 from the germline V gene are SGHAT and FQNNGV. The CDR3 is made up of 13 amino acids. Written as DNA, the CDR3 is TGTGCCAGCTCCTTACCCAGGAACTATGGCTACACCTTC. Protein: CASSLPRNYGYTF.

This chain uses TRBV27 with TRBJ1-1, with D uncertain. V was clipped by 5 bases and J by 1 base, with 5 bases between them. This CDR3 has 12 residues. Germline V CDR1 and CDR2: MNHEY, SMNVEV (reference sequence). CDR3 residues: CASSNRNTEAFF. The CDR3 coding sequence is TGTGCCAGCAGTAATCGGAACACTGAAGCTTTCTTT.

This rearrangement joins TRBV7-2 to TRBJ1-3; TRBD1 agrees at 7 bases. V lost 4 bases and J lost 4; bases outside the gene matches: 10. The CDR3 length is 16 residues. The germline gives CDR1 SGHTA, CDR2 FQGNSA. The CDR3 protein is CASSSGQVILGNTIYF. CDR3 DNA: TGTGCCAGCAGCTCCGGACAGGTTATTCTGGGAAACACCATATATTTT.

The chain carries TRBV10-3 and TRBJ1-3; TRBD1 matches at 7 bases. The length of the CDR3 is 16 residues. The V segment lost 5 bases and the J segment 0 bases; nucleotides outside the gene matches: 7. Germline V lookup: CDR1 ENHRY, CDR2 SYGVKD. The CDR3 spells CAISYDRAPSGNTIYF. The CDR3 region has the DNA TGTGCCATCAGTTACGACAGGGCCCCCTCTGGAAACACCATATATTTT.

The chain joins TRBV2 to TRBJ2-3; D unclear. V was pared by 3 bases and J by 0 bases, with 7 bases between. There are 14 residues in the CDR3. Germline assignment: CDR1 SNHLY and CDR2 FYNNEI. This chain's CDR3 is CASSELASTDTQYF. CDR3 DNA: TGTGCCAGCAGTGAGTTGGCTAGCACAGATACGCAGTATTTT.

The J gene is TRBJ1-5, the V gene TRBV2, with 8 bases identical to TRBD1. V was clipped by 6 bases and J by 7 bases; unmatched bases: 5. The CDR3 consists of 13 residues. Germline CDR1 reads SNHLY; CDR2 reads FYNNEI. CDR3 residues: CASRQGVGQPQHF. The CDR3 region has the DNA TGTGCCAGCAGACAGGGGGTCGGCCAGCCCCAGCATTTT.